This T cell receptor beta chain appears in the sequencing data of a study of T cell responses to AZD1222 COVID-19 vaccine. Whole-study results and caveats: Scientists sampled the repertoires only once the peak T cell response had passed. Spike was spanned by vaccine-associated CD4 TCRs, which were dominant at 160-218 and 743-854. Just a handful of AZD1222 recipients were seropositive at baseline.

Regarding this clone: Its antigen remains unidentified.

TCRdb's table, derived via immunoSEQ multiplex PCR, lists solely in-frame clones and lacks some. The data contain more than 110,000 clones, 85% to 95% of them seen just once; the ten biggest clones take up around 3.5%. J lost 8 bases, V lost 7 bases, and 14 bases had no gene match. Per the germline V gene, CDR1 is ENHRY and CDR2 is SYGVKD. The CDR3 contains 15 residues. This clonotype was obtained from an adult who received the AZD1222 COVID-19 vaccine. The chain has TRBV10-3 and TRBJ1-2; 9 positions agree with TRBD1. The sequencing here drew on peripheral blood, taken 28 days after the second AZD1222 dose. CDR3 region: CAITKGGQGVRGYTF. DNA of the CDR3: TGTGCCATCACTAAGGGGGGACAGGGAGTTAGAGGCTACACCTTC.